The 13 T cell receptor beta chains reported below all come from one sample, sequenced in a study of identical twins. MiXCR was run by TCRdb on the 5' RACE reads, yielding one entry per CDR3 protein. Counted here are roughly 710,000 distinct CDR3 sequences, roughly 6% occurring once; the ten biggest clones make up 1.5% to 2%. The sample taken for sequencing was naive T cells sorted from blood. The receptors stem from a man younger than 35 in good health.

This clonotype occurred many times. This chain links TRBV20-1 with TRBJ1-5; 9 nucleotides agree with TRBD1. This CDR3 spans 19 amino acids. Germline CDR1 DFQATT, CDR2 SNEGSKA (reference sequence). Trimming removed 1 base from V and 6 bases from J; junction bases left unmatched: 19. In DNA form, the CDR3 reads TGCAGTGCTAGAGGAAAGGGGACAGGGAGGCCGGGGGTTTCTCAGCCCCAGCATTTT. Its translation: CSARGKGTGRPGVSQPQHF.

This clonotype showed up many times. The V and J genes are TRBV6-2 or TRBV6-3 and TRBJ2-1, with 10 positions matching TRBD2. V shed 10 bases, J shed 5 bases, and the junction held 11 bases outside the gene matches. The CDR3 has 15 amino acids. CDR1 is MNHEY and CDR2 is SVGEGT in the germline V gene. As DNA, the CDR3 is TGTGCCACCAACCCTCTAGCGGGAGTTAACAATGAGCAGTTCTTC. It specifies CATNPLAGVNNEQFF.

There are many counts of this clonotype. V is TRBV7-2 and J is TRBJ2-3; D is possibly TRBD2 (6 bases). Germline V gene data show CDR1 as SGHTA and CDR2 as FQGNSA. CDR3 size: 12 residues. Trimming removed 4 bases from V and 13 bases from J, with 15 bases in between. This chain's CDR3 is CASSSVGGGKYF. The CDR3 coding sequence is TGTGCCAGCAGCTCGGTGGGCGGCGGGAAGTATTTT. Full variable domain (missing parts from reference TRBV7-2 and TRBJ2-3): GAGVSQSPSNKVTEKGKDVELRCDPISGHTALYWYRQSLGQGLEFLIYFQGNSAPDKSGLPSDRFSAERTGGSVSTLTIQRTQQEDSAVYLCASSSVGGGKYFGPGTRLTVL.

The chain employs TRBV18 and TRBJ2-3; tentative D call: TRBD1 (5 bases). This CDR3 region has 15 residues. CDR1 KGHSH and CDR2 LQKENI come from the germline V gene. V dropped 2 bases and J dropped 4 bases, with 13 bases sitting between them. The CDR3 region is CASSPNEDIPDTQYF. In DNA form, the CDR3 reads TGTGCCAGCTCACCAAACGAGGACATACCAGATACGCAGTATTTT.

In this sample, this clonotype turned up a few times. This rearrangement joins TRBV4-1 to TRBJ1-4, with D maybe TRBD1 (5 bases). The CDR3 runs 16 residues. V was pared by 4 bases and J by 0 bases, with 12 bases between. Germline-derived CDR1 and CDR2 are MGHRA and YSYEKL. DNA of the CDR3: TGCGCCAGCAGCCTCGGGACCATCGCAACTAATGAAAAACTGTTTTTT. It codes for CASSLGTIATNEKLFF.

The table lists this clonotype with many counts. CDR3 in amino acids: CSASPRGARGSLGSTGELFF. CDR3 bases: TGCAGTGCTAGCCCCCGCGGGGCTCGCGGGAGTCTCGGAAGCACCGGGGAGCTGTTTTTT. V usage is TRBV20-1 and J usage is TRBJ2-2, with 7 positions matching TRBD2. Germline CDR1 is DFQATT and CDR2 is SNEGSKA (reference sequence). V gave up 3 bases and J gave up 4 bases; unmatched junction bases: 23. This CDR3 is built from 20 residues.

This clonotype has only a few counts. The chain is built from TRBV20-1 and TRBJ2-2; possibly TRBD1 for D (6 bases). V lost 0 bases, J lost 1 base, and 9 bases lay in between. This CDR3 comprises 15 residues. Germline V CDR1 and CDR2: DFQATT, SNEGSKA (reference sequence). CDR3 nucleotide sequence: TGCAGTGCTAGAGATGCGGACAGGAACACCGGGGAGCTGTTTTTT. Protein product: CSARDADRNTGELFF.

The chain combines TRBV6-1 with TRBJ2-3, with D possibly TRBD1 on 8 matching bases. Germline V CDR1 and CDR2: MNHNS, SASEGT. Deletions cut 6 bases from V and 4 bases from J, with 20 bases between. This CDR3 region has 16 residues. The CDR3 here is CASRQGGGQIADTQYF. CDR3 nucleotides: TGTGCCAGCAGACAGGGGGGAGGGCAGATCGCAGATACGCAGTATTTT.

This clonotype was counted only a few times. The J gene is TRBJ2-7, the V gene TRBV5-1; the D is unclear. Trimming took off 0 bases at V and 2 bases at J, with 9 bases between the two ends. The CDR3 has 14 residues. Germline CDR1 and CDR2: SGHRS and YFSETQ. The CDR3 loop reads CASSLGTPPYEQYF. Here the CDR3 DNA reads TGCGCCAGCAGCTTGGGGACCCCACCCTACGAGCAGTACTTC.

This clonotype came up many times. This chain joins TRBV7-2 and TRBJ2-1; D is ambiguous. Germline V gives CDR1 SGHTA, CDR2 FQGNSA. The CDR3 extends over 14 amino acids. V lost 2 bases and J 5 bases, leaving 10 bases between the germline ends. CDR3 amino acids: CASSLIVTNNEQFF. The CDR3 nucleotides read TGTGCCAGCAGCTTAATAGTGACAAACAATGAGCAGTTCTTC.

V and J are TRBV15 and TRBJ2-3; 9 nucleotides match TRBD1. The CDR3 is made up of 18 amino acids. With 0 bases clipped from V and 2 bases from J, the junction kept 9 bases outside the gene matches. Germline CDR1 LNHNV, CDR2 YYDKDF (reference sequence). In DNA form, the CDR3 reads TGTGCCACCAGCAGAGACGGGAAACAGGGGGCTGCCACAGATACGCAGTATTTT. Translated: CATSRDGKQGAATDTQYF.

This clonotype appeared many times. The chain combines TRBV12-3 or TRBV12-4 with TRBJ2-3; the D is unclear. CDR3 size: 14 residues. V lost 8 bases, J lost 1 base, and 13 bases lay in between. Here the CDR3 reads CASRNMERTDTQYF. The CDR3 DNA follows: TGTGCCAGCCGAAATATGGAGCGCACAGATACGCAGTATTTT.

In nucleotides, the CDR3 is TGCGCCAGCAGCGCGGGACTAGCGGGAGGGCCGGAGGAGCAGTACGTC. The encoded protein is CASSAGLAGGPEEQYV. This chain joins TRBV5-1 and TRBJ2-7, with TRBD2 matching 16 bases. The V gene's germline CDR1 is SGHRS and CDR2 YFSETQ. V dropped 4 bases and J dropped 7; count of bases not matched to a gene: 8. The CDR3 contains 16 residues.